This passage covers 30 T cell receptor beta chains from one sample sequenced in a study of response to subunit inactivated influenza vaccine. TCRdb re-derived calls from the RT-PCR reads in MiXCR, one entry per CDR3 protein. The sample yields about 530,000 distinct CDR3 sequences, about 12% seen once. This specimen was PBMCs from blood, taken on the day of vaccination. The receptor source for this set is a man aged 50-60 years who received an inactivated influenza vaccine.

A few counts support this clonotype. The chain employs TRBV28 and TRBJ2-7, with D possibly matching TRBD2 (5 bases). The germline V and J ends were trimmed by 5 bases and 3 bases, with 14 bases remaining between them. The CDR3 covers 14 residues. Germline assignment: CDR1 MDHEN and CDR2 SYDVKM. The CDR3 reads CASSPGVEGYEQYF. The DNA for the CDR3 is TGTGCCAGCAGTCCCGGGGTAGAGGGCTACGAGCAGTACTTC.

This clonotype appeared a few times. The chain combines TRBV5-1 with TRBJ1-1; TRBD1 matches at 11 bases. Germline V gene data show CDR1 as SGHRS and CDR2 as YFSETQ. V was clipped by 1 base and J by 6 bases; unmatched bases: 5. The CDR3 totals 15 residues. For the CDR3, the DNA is TGCGCCAGCAGCTTGTTAGGACAGGGGGCCTCTGAAGCTTTCTTT. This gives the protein CASSLLGQGASEAFF.

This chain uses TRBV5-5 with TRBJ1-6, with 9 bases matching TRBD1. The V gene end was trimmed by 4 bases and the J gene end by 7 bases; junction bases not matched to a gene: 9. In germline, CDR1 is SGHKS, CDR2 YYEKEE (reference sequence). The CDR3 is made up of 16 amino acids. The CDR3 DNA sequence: TGTGCCAGCAGCCGATTACAGGGGGCGCAGAATTCACCCCTCCACTTT. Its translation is CASSRLQGAQNSPLHF.

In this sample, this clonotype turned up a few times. The CDR3 region is CATSGSEGADYNEQFF. The CDR3 DNA reads as TGTGCCACCAGTGGATCCGAGGGGGCGGACTACAATGAGCAGTTCTTC. The rearrangement links TRBV24-1 to TRBJ2-1, with 7 bases identical to TRBD1. J gave up 3 bases and V 5 bases, and 9 bases lay outside the gene matches. CDR1 and CDR2 from the germline V gene are KGHDR and SFDVKD. The CDR3 loop spans 16 amino acids.

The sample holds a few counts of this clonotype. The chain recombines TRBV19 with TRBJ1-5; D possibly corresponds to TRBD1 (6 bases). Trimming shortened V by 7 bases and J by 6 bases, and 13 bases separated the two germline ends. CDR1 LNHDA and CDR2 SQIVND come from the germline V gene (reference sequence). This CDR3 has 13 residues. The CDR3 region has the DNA TGTGCCAGTACAGGGGAAGCGGGTCAGCCCCAGCATTTT. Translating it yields CASTGEAGQPQHF.

The CDR3 DNA reads as TGTGCCAGCAGTGTGACTACAACCACAGATACGCAGTATTTT. Protein sequence: CASSVTTTTDTQYF. The chain is built from TRBV12-3 or TRBV12-4 and TRBJ2-3, with D possibly TRBD2 on 5 matching bases. The CDR3 consists of 14 residues. Trimming cost V 5 bases and J 2 bases, with 11 bases left between them.

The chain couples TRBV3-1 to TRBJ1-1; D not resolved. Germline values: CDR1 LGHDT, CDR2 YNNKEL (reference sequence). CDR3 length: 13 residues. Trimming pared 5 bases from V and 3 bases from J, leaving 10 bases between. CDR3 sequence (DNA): TGTGCCAGCAGCGGACGCGGGTACACTGAAGCTTTCTTT. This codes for CASSGRGYTEAFF.

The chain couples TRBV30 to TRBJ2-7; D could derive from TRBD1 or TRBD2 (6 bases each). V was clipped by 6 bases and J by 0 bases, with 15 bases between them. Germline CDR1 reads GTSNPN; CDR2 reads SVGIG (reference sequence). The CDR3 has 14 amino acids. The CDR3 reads CACKTRGLSYEQYF. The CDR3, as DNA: TGTGCCTGCAAAACCAGGGGACTCTCCTACGAGCAGTACTTC.

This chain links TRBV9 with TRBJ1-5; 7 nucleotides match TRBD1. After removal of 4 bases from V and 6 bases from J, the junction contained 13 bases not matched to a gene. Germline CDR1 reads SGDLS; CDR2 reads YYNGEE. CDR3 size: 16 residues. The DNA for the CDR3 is TGTGCCAGCAGCCCCCACCAAGGGGGCGCGGGTCAGCCCCAGCATTTT. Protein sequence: CASSPHQGGAGQPQHF. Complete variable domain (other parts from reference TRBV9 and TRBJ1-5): DSGVTQTPKHLITATGQRVTLRCSPRSGDLSVYWYQQSLDQGLQFLIQYYNGEERAKGNILERFSAQQFPDLHSELNLSSLELGDSALYFCASSPHQGGAGQPQHFGDGTRLSIL.

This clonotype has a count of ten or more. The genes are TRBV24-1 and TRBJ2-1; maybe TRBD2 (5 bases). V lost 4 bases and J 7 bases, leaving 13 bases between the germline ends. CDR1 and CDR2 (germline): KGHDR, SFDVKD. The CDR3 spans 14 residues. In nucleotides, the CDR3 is TGTGCCACCAGTGAAGGGCGGGTTCTAAATGAGCAGTTCTTC. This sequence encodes CATSEGRVLNEQFF.

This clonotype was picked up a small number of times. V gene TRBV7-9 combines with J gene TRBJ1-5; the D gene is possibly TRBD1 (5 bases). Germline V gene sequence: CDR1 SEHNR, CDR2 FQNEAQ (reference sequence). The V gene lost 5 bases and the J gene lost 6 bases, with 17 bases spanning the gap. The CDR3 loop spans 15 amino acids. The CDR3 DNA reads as TGTGCCAGCAGCCCGGGACCAGACGTGGGTCAGCCCCAGCATTTT. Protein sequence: CASSPGPDVGQPQHF.

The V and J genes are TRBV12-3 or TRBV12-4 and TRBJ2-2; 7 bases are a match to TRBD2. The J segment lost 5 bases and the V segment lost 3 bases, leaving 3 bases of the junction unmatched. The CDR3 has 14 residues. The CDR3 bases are TGTGCCAGCAGTTTCGGGGGAGGGACCGGGGAGCTGTTTTTT. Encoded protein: CASSFGGGTGELFF.

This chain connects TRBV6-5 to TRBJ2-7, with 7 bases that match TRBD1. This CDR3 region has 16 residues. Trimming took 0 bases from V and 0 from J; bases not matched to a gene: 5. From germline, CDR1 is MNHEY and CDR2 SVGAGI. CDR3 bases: TGTGCCAGCAGTTACTCGAGGACAGGCAGCTCCTACGAGCAGTACTTC. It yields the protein CASSYSRTGSSYEQYF.

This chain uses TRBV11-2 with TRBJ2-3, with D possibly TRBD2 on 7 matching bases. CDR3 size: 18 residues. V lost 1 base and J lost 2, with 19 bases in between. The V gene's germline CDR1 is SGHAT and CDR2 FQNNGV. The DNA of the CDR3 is TGTGCCAGCAGCTTAGGGTCATGGCGGGGGCCCCCCACAGATACGCAGTATTTT. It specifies CASSLGSWRGPPTDTQYF.

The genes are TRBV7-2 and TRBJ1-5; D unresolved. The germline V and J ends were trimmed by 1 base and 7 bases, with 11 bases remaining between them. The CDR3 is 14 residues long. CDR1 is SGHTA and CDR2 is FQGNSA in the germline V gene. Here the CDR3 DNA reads TGTGCCAGCAGCTTAGGGGTTGGAAACCAGCCCCAGCATTTT. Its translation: CASSLGVGNQPQHF.

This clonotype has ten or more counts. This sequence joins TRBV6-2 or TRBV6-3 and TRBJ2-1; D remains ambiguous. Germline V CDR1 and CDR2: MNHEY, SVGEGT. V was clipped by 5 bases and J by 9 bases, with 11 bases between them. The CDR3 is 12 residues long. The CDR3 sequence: CASSRPKGEQFF. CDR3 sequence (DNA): TGTGCCAGCAGTCGACCTAAGGGTGAGCAGTTCTTC.

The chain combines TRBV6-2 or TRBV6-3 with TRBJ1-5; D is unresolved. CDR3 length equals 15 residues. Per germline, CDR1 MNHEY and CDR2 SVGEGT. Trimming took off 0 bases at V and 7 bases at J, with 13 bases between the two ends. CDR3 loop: CASSYSEGPGQPQHF. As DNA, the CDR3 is TGTGCCAGCAGTTACTCGGAGGGCCCCGGGCAGCCCCAGCATTTT.

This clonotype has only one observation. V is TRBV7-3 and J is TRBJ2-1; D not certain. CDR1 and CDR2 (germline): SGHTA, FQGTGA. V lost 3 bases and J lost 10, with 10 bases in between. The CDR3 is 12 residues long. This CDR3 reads CASSLNRVEQFF. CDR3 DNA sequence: TGTGCCAGCAGCTTGAATAGGGTCGAGCAGTTCTTC.

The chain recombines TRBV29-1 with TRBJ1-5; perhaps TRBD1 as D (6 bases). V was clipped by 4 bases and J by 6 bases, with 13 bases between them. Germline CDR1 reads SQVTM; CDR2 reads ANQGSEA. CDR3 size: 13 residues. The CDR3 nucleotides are TGCAGCGTTGTAGCAGGGGTGGGTCAGCCCCAGCATTTT. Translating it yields CSVVAGVGQPQHF.

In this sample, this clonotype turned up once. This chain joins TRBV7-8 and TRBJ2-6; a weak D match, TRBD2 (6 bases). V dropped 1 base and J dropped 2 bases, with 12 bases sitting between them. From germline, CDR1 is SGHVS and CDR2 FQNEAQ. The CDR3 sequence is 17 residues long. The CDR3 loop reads CASSLGLGRTGANVLTF. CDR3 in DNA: TGTGCCAGCAGCTTAGGACTAGGGCGAACTGGGGCCAACGTCCTGACTTTC. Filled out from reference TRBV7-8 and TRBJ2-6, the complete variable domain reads GAGVSQSPRYKVAKRGQDVALRCDPISGHVSLFWYQQALGQGPEFLTYFQNEAQLDKSGLPSDRFFAERPEGSVSTLKIQRTQQEDSAVYLCASSLGLGRTGANVLTFGAGSRLTVL.

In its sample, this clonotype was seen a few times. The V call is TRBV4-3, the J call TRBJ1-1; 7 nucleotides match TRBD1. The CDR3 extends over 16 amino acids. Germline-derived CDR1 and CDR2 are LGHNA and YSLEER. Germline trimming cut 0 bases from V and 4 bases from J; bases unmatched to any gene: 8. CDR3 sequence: CASSQDGRQGTTEAFF. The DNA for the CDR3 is TGCGCCAGCAGCCAAGACGGCCGACAGGGCACCACTGAAGCTTTCTTT.

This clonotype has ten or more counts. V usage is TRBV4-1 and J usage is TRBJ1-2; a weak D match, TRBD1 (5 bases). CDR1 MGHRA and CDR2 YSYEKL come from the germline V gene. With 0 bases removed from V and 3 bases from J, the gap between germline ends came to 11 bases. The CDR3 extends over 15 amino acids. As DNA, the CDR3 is TGCGCCAGCAGCCAAGATTGGGACGGCTACTATGGCTACACCTTC. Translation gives CASSQDWDGYYGYTF.

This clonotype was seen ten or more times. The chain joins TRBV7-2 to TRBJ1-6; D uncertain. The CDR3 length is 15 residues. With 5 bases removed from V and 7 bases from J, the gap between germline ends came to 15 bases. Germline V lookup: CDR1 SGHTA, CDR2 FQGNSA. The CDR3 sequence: CASSPPGLRNSPLHF. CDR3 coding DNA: TGTGCCAGCAGCCCCCCGGGCCTGAGGAATTCACCCCTCCACTTT.

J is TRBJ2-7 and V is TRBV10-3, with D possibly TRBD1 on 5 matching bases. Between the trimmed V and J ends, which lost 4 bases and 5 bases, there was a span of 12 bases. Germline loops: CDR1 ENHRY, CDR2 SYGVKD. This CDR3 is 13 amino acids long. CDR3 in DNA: TGTGCCATCAGTGTCGTTCAGGGTGACGAGCAGTACTTC. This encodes CAISVVQGDEQYF.

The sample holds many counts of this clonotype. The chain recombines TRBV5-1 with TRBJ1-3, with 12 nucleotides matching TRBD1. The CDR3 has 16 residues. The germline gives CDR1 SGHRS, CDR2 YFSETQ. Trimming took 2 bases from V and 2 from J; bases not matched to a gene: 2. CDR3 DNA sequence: TGCGCCAGCAGCTTCGGGACAGGGGGCGCTGGAAACACCATATATTTT. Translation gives CASSFGTGGAGNTIYF. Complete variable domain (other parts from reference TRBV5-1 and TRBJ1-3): KAGVTQTPRYLIKTRGQQVTLSCSPISGHRSVSWYQQTPGQGLQFLFEYFSETQRNKGNFPGRFSGRQFSNSRSEMNVSTLELGDSALYLCASSFGTGGAGNTIYFGEGSWLTVV.

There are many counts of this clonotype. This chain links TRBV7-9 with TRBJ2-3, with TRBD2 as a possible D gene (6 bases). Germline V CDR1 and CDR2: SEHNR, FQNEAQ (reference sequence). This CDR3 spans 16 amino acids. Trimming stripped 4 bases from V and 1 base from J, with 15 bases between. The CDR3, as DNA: TGTGCCAGCAGCTCCCCCGGGGGTAGCGGCACAGATACGCAGTATTTT. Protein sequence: CASSSPGGSGTDTQYF.

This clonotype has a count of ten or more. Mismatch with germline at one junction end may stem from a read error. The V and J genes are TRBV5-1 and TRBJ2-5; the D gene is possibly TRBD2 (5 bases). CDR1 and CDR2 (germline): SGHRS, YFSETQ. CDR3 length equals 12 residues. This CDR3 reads CASSGGGETQYF. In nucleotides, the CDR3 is TGTGCCAGCAGCGGTGGTGGGGAGACCCAGTACTTC.

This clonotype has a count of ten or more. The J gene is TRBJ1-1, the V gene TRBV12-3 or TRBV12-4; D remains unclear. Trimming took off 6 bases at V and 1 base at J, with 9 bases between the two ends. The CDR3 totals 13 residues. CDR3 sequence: CASRTDGNTEAFF. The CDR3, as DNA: TGTGCCAGCAGAACGGACGGGAACACTGAAGCTTTCTTT.

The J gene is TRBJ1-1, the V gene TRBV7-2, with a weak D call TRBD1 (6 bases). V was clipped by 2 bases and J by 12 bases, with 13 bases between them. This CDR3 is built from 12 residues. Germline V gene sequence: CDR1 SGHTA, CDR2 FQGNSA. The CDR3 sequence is CASSLRGGLSFF. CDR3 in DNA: TGTGCCAGCAGCTTACGCGGGGGGCTGTCTTTCTTT.

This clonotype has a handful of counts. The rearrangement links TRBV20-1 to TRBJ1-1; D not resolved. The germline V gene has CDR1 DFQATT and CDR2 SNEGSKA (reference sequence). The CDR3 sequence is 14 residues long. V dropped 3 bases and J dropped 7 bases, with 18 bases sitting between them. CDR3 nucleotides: TGCAGTGCTAGGGATGGTGGAGGTCAAGGTGAAGCTTTCTTT. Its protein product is CSARDGGGQGEAFF.